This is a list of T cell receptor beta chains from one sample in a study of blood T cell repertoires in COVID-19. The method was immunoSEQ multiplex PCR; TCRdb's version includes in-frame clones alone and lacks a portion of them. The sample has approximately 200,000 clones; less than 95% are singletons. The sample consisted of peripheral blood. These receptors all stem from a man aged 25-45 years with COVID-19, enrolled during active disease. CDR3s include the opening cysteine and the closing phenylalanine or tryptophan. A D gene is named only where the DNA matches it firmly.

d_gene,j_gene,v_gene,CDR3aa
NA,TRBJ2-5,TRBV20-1,CSASAGLQETQYF
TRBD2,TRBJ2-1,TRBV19,CATAREAPYNEQFF
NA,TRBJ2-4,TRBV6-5,CASSSLQGGTKNIQYF
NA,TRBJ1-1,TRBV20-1,CSKQGDTEAFF
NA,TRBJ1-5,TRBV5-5,CASSGGGVDNQPQHF
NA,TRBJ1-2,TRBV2,CASSWTVGYGYTF
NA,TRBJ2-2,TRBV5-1,CASSLATLNTGELFF
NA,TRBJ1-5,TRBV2,CASRAPNQPQHF
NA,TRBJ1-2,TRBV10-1,CASSEAAVVGVYGYTF
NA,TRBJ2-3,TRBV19,CASSIRGLEADTQYF
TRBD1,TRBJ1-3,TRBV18,CASSPLGGYGNTIYF
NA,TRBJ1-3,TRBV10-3,CAIRDSSGNTIYF
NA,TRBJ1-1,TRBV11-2,CASSFQDGSTEAFF
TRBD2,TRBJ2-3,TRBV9,CASSDAGTSGDTDTQYF
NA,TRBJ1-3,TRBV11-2,CASSLQGNTIYF
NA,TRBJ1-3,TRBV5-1,CASSLGGVSGNTIYF
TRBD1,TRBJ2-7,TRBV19,CASSFSTGTYEQYF
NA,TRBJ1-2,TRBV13,CASSAPGHINYGYTF
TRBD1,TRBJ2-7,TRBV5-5,CASSRPGQGHEQYF
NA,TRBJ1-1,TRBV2,CASSGNRVNTEAFF
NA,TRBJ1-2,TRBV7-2,CASSLARSGYTF
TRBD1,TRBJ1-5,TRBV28,CASSSTGEGNQPQHF
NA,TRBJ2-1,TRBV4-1,CASSQVLGPQFF
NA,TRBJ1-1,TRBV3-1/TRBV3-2,CASSQATGEAFF
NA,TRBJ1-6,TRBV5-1,CASSSSAGVNSPLHF
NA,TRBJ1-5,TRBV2,CASTAVSNQPQHF
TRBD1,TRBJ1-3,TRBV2,CASSDVGQEGNTIYF
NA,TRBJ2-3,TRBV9,CARSVGGGREDTQYF
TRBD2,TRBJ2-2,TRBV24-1,CATSEAGGLLDGELFF
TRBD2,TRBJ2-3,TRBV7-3,CASSMGLAGTSSDTQYF
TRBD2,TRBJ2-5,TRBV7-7,CASSLGLAGTQETQYF
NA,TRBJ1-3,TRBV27,CAKNLGGFGNTIYF
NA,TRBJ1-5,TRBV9,CASSAGQSQPQHF
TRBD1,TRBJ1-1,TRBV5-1,CASSIETGGTEAFF
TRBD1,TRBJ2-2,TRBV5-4,CASSTGTGVNTGELFF
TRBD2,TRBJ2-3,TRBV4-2,CASSQVSGGTDTQYF
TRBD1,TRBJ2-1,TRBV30,CAWGIQGQAPQQFF
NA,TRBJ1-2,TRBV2,CASRGAGAGGYTF
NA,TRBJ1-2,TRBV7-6,CASSIGAEGYTF
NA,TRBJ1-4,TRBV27,CASSYGATNEKLFF
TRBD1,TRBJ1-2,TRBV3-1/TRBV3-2,CASRKDRAGGYGYTF
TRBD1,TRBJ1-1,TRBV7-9,CASTPEQGLTEAFF
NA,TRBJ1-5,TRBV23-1,CASFPTLAPGLGEASMDQPQHF
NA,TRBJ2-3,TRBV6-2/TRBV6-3,CASSKTARTHTDTQYF
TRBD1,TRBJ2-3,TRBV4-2,CASSQVGGRTDTQYF
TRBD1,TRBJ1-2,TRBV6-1,CASSEVQVSGQDLYGYTF
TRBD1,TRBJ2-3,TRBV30,CACTPGQGPWQYF
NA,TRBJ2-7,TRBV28,CASSLLTAGTEQYF